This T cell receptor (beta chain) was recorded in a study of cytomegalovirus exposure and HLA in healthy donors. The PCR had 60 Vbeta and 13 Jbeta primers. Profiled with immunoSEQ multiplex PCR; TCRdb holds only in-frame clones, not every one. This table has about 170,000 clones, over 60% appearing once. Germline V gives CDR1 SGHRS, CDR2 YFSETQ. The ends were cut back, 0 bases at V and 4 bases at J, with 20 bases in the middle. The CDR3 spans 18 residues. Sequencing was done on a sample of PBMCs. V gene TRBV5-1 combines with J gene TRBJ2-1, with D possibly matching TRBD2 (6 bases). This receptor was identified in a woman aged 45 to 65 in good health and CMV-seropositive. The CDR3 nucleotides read TGCGCCAGCAGCTTGGGGGTTCGACGGGGACTCCCATACAATGAGCAGTTCTTC. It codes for CASSLGVRRGLPYNEQFF.